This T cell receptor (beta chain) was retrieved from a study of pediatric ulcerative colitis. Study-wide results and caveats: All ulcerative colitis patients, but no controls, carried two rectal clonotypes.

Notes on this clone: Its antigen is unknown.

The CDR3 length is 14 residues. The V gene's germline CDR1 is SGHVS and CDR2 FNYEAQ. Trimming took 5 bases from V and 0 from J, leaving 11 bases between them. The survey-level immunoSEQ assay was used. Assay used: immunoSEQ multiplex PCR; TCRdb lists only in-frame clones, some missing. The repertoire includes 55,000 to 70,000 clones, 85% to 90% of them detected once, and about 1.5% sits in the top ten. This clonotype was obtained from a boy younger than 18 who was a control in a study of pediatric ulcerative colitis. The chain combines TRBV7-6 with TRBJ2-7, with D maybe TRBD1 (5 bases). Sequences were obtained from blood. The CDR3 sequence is CASSPTVSSYEQYF. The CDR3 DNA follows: TGTGCCAGCAGCCCGACAGTAAGCTCCTACGAGCAGTACTTC.